What follows are 8 T cell receptor beta chains derived from one specimen sequenced in a study of human T cells and chemical hapten exposure. TCRdb passed the RACE reads through MiXCR, listing each CDR3 protein once. The table includes tens of thousands of distinct CDR3 sequences, about 11% detected once. Sample time point: patch test 2, 6 weeks after DPC sensitization. Stated treatment: therapeutic diphenylcyclopropenone sensitization with weekly scalp DPC. The specimen was whole blood, collected in connection with sensitization to the hapten diphenylcyclopropenone (DPC). These TCRs come from a man between 40 and 49 years old with alopecia areata. Some clones in this sample may be carry-over from other donors' samples.

This clonotype was recorded a few times. V and J are TRBV6-2 or TRBV6-3 and TRBJ2-6, with D hard to call. Germline V gives CDR1 MNHEY, CDR2 SVGEGT. This CDR3 region has 14 residues. Trimming removed 6 bases from V and 2 bases from J, with 8 bases in between. The CDR3 DNA follows: TGTGCCAGCAGCCCTCCCACTGGGGCCAACGTCCTGACTTTC. This gives the protein CASSPPTGANVLTF.

This clonotype was seen a handful of times. The chain employs TRBV5-1 and TRBJ1-4, with D hard to call. The CDR3 spans 13 residues. Looked up from germline, CDR1 is SGHRS and CDR2 is YFSETQ. Trimming removed 1 base from V and 5 bases from J, with 6 bases in between. This CDR3 is CASSLRPNEKLFF. The DNA for the CDR3 is TGCGCCAGCAGCTTGAGGCCCAATGAAAAACTGTTTTTT.

In this sample, this clonotype turned up a few times. The chain carries TRBV6-5 and TRBJ2-1; tentative D call: TRBD2 (5 bases). Germline assignment: CDR1 MNHEY and CDR2 SVGAGI. Between the trimmed V and J ends, which lost 0 bases and 10 bases, there was a span of 10 bases. This CDR3 is built from 13 residues. The CDR3 loop is CASSYSGGGEQFF. CDR3 bases: TGTGCCAGCAGTTACTCGGGTGGAGGCGAGCAGTTCTTC.

In this sample, this clonotype turned up a few times. This chain uses TRBV7-9 with TRBJ2-7; 7 positions match TRBD1. The length of the CDR3 is 15 residues. J lost 4 bases, V lost 4 bases, and 10 bases had no gene match. In germline, CDR1 is SEHNR, CDR2 FQNEAQ (reference sequence). The DNA of the CDR3 is TGTGCCAGCAGCTCATCGGGACAGTGGGTGTACGAGCAGTACTTC. Translated: CASSSSGQWVYEQYF.

This clonotype occurred many times. V gene TRBV30 combines with J gene TRBJ1-1; 9 bases align to TRBD1. Trimming took 1 base from V and 0 from J; bases not matched to a gene: 6. The CDR3 spans 16 residues. Germline CDR1 reads GTSNPN; CDR2 reads SVGIG (reference sequence). The CDR3 here is CAWSGGQGKMNTEAFF. As DNA, the CDR3 is TGTGCCTGGAGTGGAGGACAGGGGAAGATGAACACTGAAGCTTTCTTT.

This clonotype was seen ten or more times. The gene calls are TRBV30 and TRBJ2-3, with 8 bases lining up with TRBD2. Unmatched junction bases numbered 7, after V lost 0 bases and J lost 5 bases. Germline CDR1 GTSNPN, CDR2 SVGIG (reference sequence). This CDR3 spans 15 amino acids. DNA of the CDR3: TGTGCCTGGAGTGTGGGAGCGGGAGTGGAAGATACGCAGTATTTT. Encoded protein: CAWSVGAGVEDTQYF.

This clonotype has a count of ten or more. The chain carries TRBV6-6 and TRBJ1-5; D is unresolved. Germline assignment: CDR1 MNHNY and CDR2 SVGAGI (reference sequence). This CDR3 contains 14 residues. The germline V and J ends were trimmed by 4 bases and 2 bases, with 9 bases remaining between them. The CDR3 sequence is CASSSFHRNQPQHF. The CDR3 coding sequence is TGTGCCAGCAGTTCTTTTCATCGCAATCAGCCCCAGCATTTT.

This clonotype was detected only a few times. The rearrangement links TRBV7-9 to TRBJ2-3; 10 bases line up with TRBD2. The ends lost 7 bases at V and 6 bases at J; junction bases unmatched: 25. The length of the CDR3 is 20 residues. Germline V gives CDR1 SEHNR, CDR2 FQNEAQ (reference sequence). The CDR3 bases are TGTGCCAGCACCCTCCGAGCGGGACTAGCGATCCAACAGTCCGCGGATACGCAGTATTTT. Translation gives CASTLRAGLAIQQSADTQYF. Together with reference TRBV7-9 and TRBJ2-3, the CDR3 gives the full variable domain: DTGVSQNPRHKITKRGQNVTFRCDPISEHNRLYWYRQTLGQGPEFLTYFQNEAQLEKSRLLSDRFSAERPKGSFSTLEIQRTEQGDSAMYLCASTLRAGLAIQQSADTQYFGPGTRLTVL.